This T cell receptor (beta chain) was documented in a study of T cell changes during pregnancy in multiple sclerosis. The CDR3 runs 11 residues. CDR1 GTSNPN and CDR2 SVGIG come from the germline V gene (reference sequence). The V gene lost 7 bases and the J gene lost 8 bases, with 14 bases spanning the gap. Clones were read by immunoSEQ multiplex PCR, and TCRdb kept only the in-frame ones, dropping some. The sample lists roughly 38,000 clones, roughly 92% occurring once. Specimen: CD4+ T cells from peripheral blood mononuclear cells, collected before pregnancy. The chain employs TRBV30 and TRBJ1-2; D ambiguous. The clonotype was recovered from a female donor with multiple sclerosis, enrolled in a pregnancy study. The DNA of the CDR3 is TGTGCCTCTGACTTCGCCCAAGGCTACACCTTC. This gives the protein CASDFAQGYTF.